A single sample gave rise to the 14 T cell receptor beta chains below, sequenced in a study of blood T cell repertoires in COVID-19. Some clones are missing from TCRdb's copy, which holds only in-frame ones; the method was immunoSEQ multiplex PCR. The top ten hold under 8% of the sample, which has 25,000 to 35,000 clones, roughly 85% seen once. The sample consisted of peripheral blood. Receptors were obtained from a man between 60 and 75 years old with active COVID-19.

The chain has TRBV29-1 and TRBJ2-7, with D possibly TRBD1 on 5 matching bases. Germline V gives CDR1 SQVTM, CDR2 ANQGSEA. Trimming pared 4 bases from V and 6 bases from J, leaving 16 bases between. This CDR3 spans 13 amino acids. The CDR3 spells CSVGARAPSEQYF. The CDR3 nucleotides are TGCAGCGTTGGAGCCAGGGCCCCATCCGAGCAGTACTTC.

This clone appeared a single time. The chain carries TRBV10-1 and TRBJ2-7; tentative D call: TRBD2 (6 bases). The V and J ends lost 0 bases and 3 bases respectively, with 21 bases between them. CDR1 WNHNN and CDR2 SYGVQD come from the germline V gene (reference sequence). This CDR3 spans 18 amino acids. The CDR3 DNA is TGCGCCAGCAGTGAGTCTTGGGGCGGGCTAGCGACCATCTACGAGCAGTACGTC. Translating it yields CASSESWGGLATIYEQYV.

The genes are TRBV28 and TRBJ1-1, with D hard to call. The germline V gene encodes CDR1 MDHEN and CDR2 SYDVKM. Trimming removed 7 bases at V and 0 bases at J, with 6 bases between. The CDR3 spans 12 residues. CDR3 in DNA: TGTGCCAGCATGAGCGTGAACACTGAAGCTTTCTTT. This translates into CASMSVNTEAFF.

This clone was counted once. The chain joins TRBV10-3 to TRBJ2-2, with D perhaps TRBD2 (6 bases). V lost 6 bases and J lost 5, with 10 bases in between. Germline V gives CDR1 ENHRY, CDR2 SYGVKD. The CDR3 sequence is 13 residues long. CDR3 in amino acids: CAIRNLATGELFF. CDR3 DNA sequence: TGTGCCATCAGGAACCTAGCGACCGGGGAGCTGTTTTTT.

This sequence joins TRBV15 and TRBJ2-7, with D possibly matching TRBD1 (6 bases). V was shortened by 0 bases and J by 7 bases, with 16 bases between the two germline ends. This CDR3 comprises 15 residues. Germline loops: CDR1 LNHNV, CDR2 YYDKDF (reference sequence). CDR3 protein: CATSRDRQGWREQYF. In nucleotides, the CDR3 is TGTGCCACCAGCAGAGATCGGCAGGGGTGGAGGGAGCAGTACTTC.

The J gene is TRBJ1-2, the V gene TRBV24-1; 7 bases map to TRBD1. After removal of 3 bases from V and 2 bases from J, the junction contained 5 bases not matched to a gene. Germline lookup yields CDR1 KGHDR and CDR2 SFDVKD. The CDR3 runs to 15 residues. The CDR3 sequence is CATSDKGAGNYGYTF. The CDR3 coding sequence is TGTGCCACCAGTGATAAGGGGGCGGGGAACTATGGCTACACCTTC.

The chain has TRBV5-4 and TRBJ2-2; perhaps TRBD2 as D (6 bases). The CDR3 spans 15 residues. Trimming removed 0 bases at V and 4 bases at J, with 10 bases between. Germline CDR1 SGHNT, CDR2 YYREEE (reference sequence). The CDR3 reads CASSLAGTLTGELFF. CDR3 in DNA: TGTGCCAGCAGCTTGGCCGGGACTCTCACCGGGGAGCTGTTTTTT.

This clone was observed once. The J gene is TRBJ2-5, the V gene TRBV5-4; D not resolved. With 4 bases removed from V and 0 bases from J, the gap between germline ends came to 13 bases. CDR1 and CDR2 (germline): SGHNT, YYREEE (reference sequence). The CDR3 is made up of 15 amino acids. This CDR3 is CASSRKSANQETQYF. CDR3 bases: TGTGCCAGCAGCCGCAAAAGCGCGAACCAAGAGACCCAGTACTTC.

In its sample, this clone was seen once. The V and J genes are TRBV24-1 and TRBJ2-3, with 13 bases that match TRBD2. The germline V gene has CDR1 KGHDR and CDR2 SFDVKD. With V trimmed by 0 bases and J by 2 bases, 1 base remained unmatched. The CDR3 sequence is 17 residues long. This CDR3 reads CATSDLGLAGATDTQYF. The CDR3 region has the DNA TGTGCCACCAGTGATTTGGGACTAGCGGGAGCCACAGATACGCAGTATTTT.

The V call is TRBV12-3 or TRBV12-4, the J call TRBJ2-3; D might be TRBD2 (6 bases). Trimming removed 3 bases at V and 4 bases at J, with 8 bases between. The CDR3 contains 13 residues. CDR3 nucleotides: TGTGCCAGCAGTTTCGGAGGGTCAGATACGCAGTATTTT. Encoded protein: CASSFGGSDTQYF.

The chain uses TRBV24-1 and TRBJ1-4; 12 bases are shared with TRBD1. The germline gives CDR1 KGHDR, CDR2 SFDVKD. CDR3 length: 17 residues. V was clipped by 4 bases and J by 2 bases; unmatched bases: 4. The CDR3 nucleotides read TGTGCCACCAGTGACCCGGGACAGGGGGCGACTAATGAAAAACTGTTTTTT. Amino acid sequence: CATSDPGQGATNEKLFF.

The rearrangement links TRBV7-8 to TRBJ2-7, with 13 positions matching TRBD2. Germline CDR1 reads SGHVS; CDR2 reads FQNEAQ. The CDR3 consists of 17 residues. Trimming took 0 bases from V and 5 from J; bases not matched to a gene: 7. The CDR3 nucleotides read TGTGCCAGCAGCTTAGCGTCCAGGACTAGCGGGAGAAACGAGCAGTACGTC. Protein: CASSLASRTSGRNEQYV.

V and J are TRBV14 and TRBJ2-3, with 9 bases that match TRBD2. The CDR3 consists of 15 residues. With 2 bases clipped from V and 8 bases from J, the junction kept 8 bases outside the gene matches. Germline CDR1 and CDR2: SGHDN and FVKESK. CDR3 amino acids: CASSQQAGGLGTQYF. The CDR3 DNA reads TGTGCCAGCAGCCAACAAGCGGGAGGATTAGGTACGCAGTATTTT.

This rearrangement joins TRBV6-4 to TRBJ2-1; TRBD2 aligns across 11 bases. With 5 bases clipped from V and 4 bases from J, the junction kept 7 bases outside the gene matches. The CDR3 runs 16 residues. Germline V CDR1 and CDR2: MRHNA, SNTAGT. The CDR3: CASSRASSGGYNEQFF. In DNA, the CDR3 is TGTGCCAGCAGTCGAGCTTCTAGCGGGGGGTACAATGAGCAGTTCTTC.